The rows below give T cell receptor beta chains drawn from one sample of a study of CD8 T cells in Susac syndrome. Using its own MiXCR run on the immunoSEQ multiplex PCR reads, TCRdb lists one record per CDR3 protein. The data contain a few hundred thousand distinct CDR3 sequences, around 93% of them seen just once; the ten biggest clones take up 0.082%. Sample: CD4+ T cells from PBMCs. Receptors were obtained from a human donor with multiple sclerosis. Both conserved end residues are part of each CDR3. D genes are given only for firm matches. Clone size appears in some rows only: once, few, many, or a class for an expanded clone.

CDR3aa,CDR3nt,abundance,j_gene,d_gene,v_gene
CASMMAAPMGGEQYF,TGTGCCAGCATGATGGCGGCCCCTATGGGGGGTGAGCAGTACTTC,-,TRBJ2-7,-,TRBV3-1
CASSQAGFGSPLHF,TGTGCCAGCAGCCAAGCAGGGTTCGGCTCACCCCTCCACTTT,-,TRBJ1-6,-,TRBV3-1
CASSHTRSGKEQYF,TGTGCCAGCAGCCATACTCGGTCAGGGAAGGAGCAGTACTTC,-,TRBJ2-7,-,TRBV6-6
CASSPQAPYGYTF,TGCGCCAGCAGCCCCCAAGCACCCTATGGCTACACCTTC,-,TRBJ1-2,-,TRBV5-1
CASSAGYQETQYF,TGTGCCAGTAGTGCGGGGTACCAAGAGACCCAGTACTTC,-,TRBJ2-5,-,TRBV19
CSAREMKSTDTQYF,TGCAGTGCTAGAGAGATGAAGAGCACAGATACGCAGTATTTT,-,TRBJ2-3,-,TRBV20-1
CASSFNLKDSYTGELFF,TGTGCCAGCAGCTTTAACCTTAAGGACAGTTACACCGGGGAGCTGTTTTTT,-,TRBJ2-2,-,TRBV7-8
CASSQSRVAKNIQYF,TGTGCCAGCAGCCAAAGCAGGGTGGCCAAAAACATTCAGTACTTC,-,TRBJ2-4,-,TRBV3-1
CASSLVSGTDTQYF,TGCGCCAGCAGCTTGGTTTCGGGCACAGATACGCAGTATTTT,once,TRBJ2-3,-,TRBV5-1
CAWSGNNEQFF,TGTGCCTGGAGTGGAAACAATGAGCAGTTCTTC,-,TRBJ2-1,-,TRBV30
CASSASGGELFF,TGTGCCAGCTCAGCATCAGGAGGGGAGCTGTTTTTT,-,TRBJ2-2,-,TRBV18